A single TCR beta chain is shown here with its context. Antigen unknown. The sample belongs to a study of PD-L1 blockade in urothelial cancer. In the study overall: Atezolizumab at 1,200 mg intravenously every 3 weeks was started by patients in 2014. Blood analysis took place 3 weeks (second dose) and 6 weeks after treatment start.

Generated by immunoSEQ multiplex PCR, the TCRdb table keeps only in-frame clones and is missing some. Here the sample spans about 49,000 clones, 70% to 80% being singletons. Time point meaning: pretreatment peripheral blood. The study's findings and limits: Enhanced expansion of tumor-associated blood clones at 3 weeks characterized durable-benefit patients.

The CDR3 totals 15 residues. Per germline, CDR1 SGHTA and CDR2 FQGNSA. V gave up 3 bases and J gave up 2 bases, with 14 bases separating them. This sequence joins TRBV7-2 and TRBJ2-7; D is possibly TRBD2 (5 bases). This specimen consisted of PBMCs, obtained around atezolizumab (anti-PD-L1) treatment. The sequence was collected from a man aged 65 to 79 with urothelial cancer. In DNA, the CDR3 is TGTGCCAGCAGCTTTAGTATGGACGGGGCCTACGAGCAGTACTTC. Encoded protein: CASSFSMDGAYEQYF. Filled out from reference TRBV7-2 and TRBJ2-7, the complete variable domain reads GAGVSQSPSNKVTEKGKDVELRCDPISGHTALYWYRQSLGQGLEFLIYFQGNSAPDKSGLPSDRFSAERTGGSVSTLTIQRTQQEDSAVYLCASSFSMDGAYEQYFGPGTRLTVT.